This record looks at one T cell receptor beta chain sequence and its context. Its antigen is as yet unknown. This sample was included in a study of shared clonotypes between healthy human individuals. An assay was performed, and its level was deep. Repertoires were generated with immunoSEQ multiplex PCR, while TCRdb's copy carries only in-frame clones and drops some. The data show 2 million to 2.5 million clones, nearly 97% seen once. Study findings and constraints: Naive subsets usually exceeded memory subsets in estimated richness. Even with large depth, rarefaction showed that sorted-subset sequencing was incomplete. There were few donors, and this limited the genetic and exposure-history diversity represented.

The germline CDR1 and CDR2 sequences are KGHSH and LQKENI. CDR3 size: 13 residues. V dropped 6 bases and J dropped 4; count of bases not matched to a gene: 4. This chain connects TRBV18 to TRBJ2-5; 8 bases are shared with TRBD2. Sequencing was done on a sample of naive CD4+ T cells sorted from blood. Subset indicated: CD45RA+ positively selected. The source is a man younger than 30 in good health. The CDR3 spells CASSLGTRETQYF. CDR3 nucleotide sequence: TGTGCCAGCTCCCTAGGGACTAGAGAGACCCAGTACTTC.